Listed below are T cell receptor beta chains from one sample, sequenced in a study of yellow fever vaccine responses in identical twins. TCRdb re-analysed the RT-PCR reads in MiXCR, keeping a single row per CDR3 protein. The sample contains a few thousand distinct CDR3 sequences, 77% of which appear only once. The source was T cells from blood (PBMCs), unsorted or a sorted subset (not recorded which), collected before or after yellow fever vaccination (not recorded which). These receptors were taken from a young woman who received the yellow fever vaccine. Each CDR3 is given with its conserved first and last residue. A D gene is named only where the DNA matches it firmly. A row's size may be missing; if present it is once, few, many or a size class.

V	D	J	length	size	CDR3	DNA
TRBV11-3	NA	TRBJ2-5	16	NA	CASSLSSGQVGWTQYF	TGTGCCAGCAGCTTATCGTCTGGGCAGGTCGGTTGGACCCAGTACTTC
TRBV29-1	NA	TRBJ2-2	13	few	CSVGEDHAGELFF	TGCAGCGTTGGCGAAGACCATGCCGGGGAGCTGTTTTTT
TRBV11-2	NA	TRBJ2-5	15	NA	CASSAGTIPQETQYF	TGTGCCAGCAGCGCAGGGACCATACCCCAAGAGACCCAGTACTTC
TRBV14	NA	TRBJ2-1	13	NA	CASSQDLWTEQFF	TGTGCCAGCAGCCAAGATCTGTGGACAGAGCAGTTCTTC
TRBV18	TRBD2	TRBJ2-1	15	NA	CASSPSSGSYNEQFF	TGTGCCAGCTCACCCTCTAGCGGGTCCTACAATGAGCAGTTCTTC
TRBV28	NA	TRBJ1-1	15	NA	CASSFMGGLNTEAFF	TGTGCCAGCAGTTTTATGGGGGGATTGAACACTGAAGCTTTCTTT
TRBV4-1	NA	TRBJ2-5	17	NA	CASSQVNRGLGQETQYF	TGCGCCAGCAGCCAAGTGAACAGGGGACTCGGCCAAGAGACCCAGTACTTC
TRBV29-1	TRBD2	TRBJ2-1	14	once	CSVRRAGRYNEQFF	TGCAGCGTTCGACGGGCCGGGAGGTACAATGAGCAGTTCTTC
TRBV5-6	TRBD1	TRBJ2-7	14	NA	CASSWGTGPYEQYF	TGTGCCAGCAGCTGGGGGACAGGTCCCTACGAGCAGTACTTC
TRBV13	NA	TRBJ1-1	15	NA	CASSLATGVHTEAFF	TGTGCCAGCAGCCTAGCGACCGGAGTACACACTGAAGCTTTCTTT
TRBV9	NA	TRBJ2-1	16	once	CASSVGTPPSYNEQFF	TGTGCCAGCAGCGTAGGAACGCCGCCCTCCTACAATGAGCAGTTCTTC
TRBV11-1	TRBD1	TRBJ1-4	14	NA	CASSAATGAEKLFF	TGTGCCAGCAGCGCGGCGACAGGGGCCGAAAAACTGTTTTTT
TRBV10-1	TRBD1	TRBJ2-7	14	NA	CASSDRGRGDEQYF	TGCGCCAGCAGCGACAGGGGGCGAGGGGACGAGCAGTACTTC
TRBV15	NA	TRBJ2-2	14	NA	CATSSRADTGELFF	TGTGCCACCAGCAGCAGGGCCGACACCGGGGAGCTGTTTTTT
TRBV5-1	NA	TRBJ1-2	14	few	CASSLAAGVYGYTF	TGCGCCAGCAGCTTGGCCGCAGGGGTCTATGGCTACACCTTC
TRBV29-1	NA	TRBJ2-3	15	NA	CSVFLDARVTDTQYF	TGCAGCGTTTTCCTAGACGCCAGGGTCACAGATACGCAGTATTTT
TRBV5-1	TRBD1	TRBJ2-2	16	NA	CASSFRPGGNTGELFF	TGCGCCAGCAGCTTCCGTCCAGGGGGCAACACCGGGGAGCTGTTTTTT
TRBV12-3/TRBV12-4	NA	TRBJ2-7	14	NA	CASSLEQGSYEQYF	TGTGCCAGCAGTTTAGAACAGGGAAGCTACGAGCAGTACTTC
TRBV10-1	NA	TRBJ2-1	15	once	CASSEAGSRNNEQFF	TGCGCCAGCAGTGAGGCAGGGTCGCGTAACAATGAGCAGTTCTTC
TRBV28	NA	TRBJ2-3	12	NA	CASRRPPDTQYF	TGTGCCAGCAGACGACCCCCAGATACGCAGTATTTT
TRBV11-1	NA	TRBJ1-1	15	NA	CASSPRQAVNTEAFF	TGTGCCAGCAGCCCTAGACAGGCTGTAAACACTGAAGCTTTCTTT
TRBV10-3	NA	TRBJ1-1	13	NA	CAISEGGGTEAFF	TGTGCCATCAGTGAGGGGGGAGGTACTGAAGCTTTCTTT
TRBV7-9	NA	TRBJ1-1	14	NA	CASSSGRLNTEAFF	TGTGCCAGCAGCTCGGGGAGATTAAACACTGAAGCTTTCTTT
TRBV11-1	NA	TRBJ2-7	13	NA	CASSPDQRYEQYF	TGTGCCAGCAGCCCAGACCAACGTTACGAGCAGTACTTC
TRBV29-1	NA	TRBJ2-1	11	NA	CSVETYNEQFF	TGCAGCGTTGAAACATACAATGAGCAGTTCTTC
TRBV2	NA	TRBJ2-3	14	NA	CASSEATHTDTQYF	TGTGCCAGCAGTGAAGCGACTCACACAGATACGCAGTATTTT
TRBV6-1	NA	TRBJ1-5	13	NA	CASGHSENQPQHF	TGTGCCAGCGGGCACAGTGAGAATCAGCCCCAGCATTTT
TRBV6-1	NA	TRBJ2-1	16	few	CASSEDPRLQRDEQFF	TGTGCCAGCAGTGAAGACCCCCGACTTCAACGGGATGAGCAGTTCTTC
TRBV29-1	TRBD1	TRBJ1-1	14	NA	CSVASDRGGTEAFF	TGCAGCGTAGCCTCAGACAGGGGTGGCACTGAAGCTTTCTTT
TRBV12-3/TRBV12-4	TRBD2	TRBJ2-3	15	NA	CASSSIAGAPDTQYF	TGTGCCAGCAGCTCTATAGCGGGAGCACCGGATACGCAGTATTTT
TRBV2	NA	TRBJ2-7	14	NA	CARSKPSGPYEQYF	TGTGCCAGAAGTAAACCGTCAGGGCCCTACGAGCAGTACTTC
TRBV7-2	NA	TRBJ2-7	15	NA	CASSLALWQTYEQYF	TGTGCCAGCAGCTTAGCATTGTGGCAGACCTACGAGCAGTACTTC
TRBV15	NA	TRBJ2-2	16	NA	CATSLRGAGSTGELFF	TGTGCCACCAGCCTGAGGGGGGCAGGCAGCACCGGGGAGCTGTTTTTT
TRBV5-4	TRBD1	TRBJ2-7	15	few	CASSLKQGVLYEQYF	TGTGCCAGCAGCTTGAAACAGGGGGTATTGTACGAGCAGTACTTC
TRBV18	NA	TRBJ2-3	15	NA	CASSPRPRATDTQYF	TGTGCCAGCTCCCCTCGGCCGAGAGCCACAGATACGCAGTATTTT
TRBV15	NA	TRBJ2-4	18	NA	CATSRDTGAGAAKNIQYF	TGTGCCACCAGCAGAGATACGGGGGCAGGGGCCGCCAAAAACATTCAGTACTTC
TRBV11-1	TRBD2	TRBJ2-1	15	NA	CASSSSGGAYNEQFF	TGTGCCAGCAGCTCCAGCGGGGGGGCCTACAATGAGCAGTTCTTC
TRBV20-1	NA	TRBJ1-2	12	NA	CSARDLGGGYTF	TGCAGTGCTAGAGATTTAGGGGGTGGCTACACCTTC
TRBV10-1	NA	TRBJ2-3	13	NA	CASSGGNTDTQYF	TGCGCCAGCAGTGGAGGGAACACAGATACGCAGTATTTT
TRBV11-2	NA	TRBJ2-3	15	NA	CASSRRGDYTDTQYF	TGTGCCAGCAGTCGGAGGGGGGATTACACAGATACGCAGTATTTT
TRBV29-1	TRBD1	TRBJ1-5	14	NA	CSVGDRDSNQPQHF	TGCAGCGTGGGAGACAGGGATAGCAATCAGCCCCAGCATTTT
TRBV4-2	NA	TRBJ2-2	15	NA	CASSQTTSSTGELFF	TGTGCCAGCAGCCAAACCACCAGCAGCACCGGGGAGCTGTTTTTT
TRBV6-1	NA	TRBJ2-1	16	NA	CASSGSRVGNYNEQFF	TGTGCCAGCAGTGGGAGTCGGGTCGGGAACTACAATGAGCAGTTCTTC
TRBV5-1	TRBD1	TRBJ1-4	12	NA	CASSGDSEKLFF	TGCGCCAGCAGCGGGGACAGTGAAAAACTGTTTTTT
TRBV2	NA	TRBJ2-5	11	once	CASSAGETQYF	TGTGCCAGCAGTGCGGGGGAGACCCAGTACTTC
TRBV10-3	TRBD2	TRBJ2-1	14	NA	CAIRTSGVLNEQFF	TGTGCCATTAGGACTAGCGGGGTTTTGAATGAGCAGTTCTTC
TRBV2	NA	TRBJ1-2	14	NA	CASSGPEGTYGYTF	TGTGCCAGCAGTGGTCCCGAGGGGACCTATGGCTACACCTTC
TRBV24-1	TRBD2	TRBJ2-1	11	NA	CATSSGLEQFF	TGTGCCACCTCTAGCGGACTTGAGCAGTTCTTC
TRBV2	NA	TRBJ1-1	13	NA	CASSLLFGTEAFF	TGTGCCAGCTCATTACTATTCGGGACAGAAGCTTTCTTT
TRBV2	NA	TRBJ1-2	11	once	CASSGGDGYTF	TGTGCCAGCAGTGGTGGGGATGGCTACACCTTC
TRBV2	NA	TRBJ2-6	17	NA	CALGPGPKSAGANVLTF	TGTGCCTTGGGTCCCGGCCCAAAGTCGGCTGGGGCCAACGTCCTGACTTTC
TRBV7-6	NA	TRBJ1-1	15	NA	CASSLKGPVNTEAFF	TGTGCCAGCAGCTTAAAGGGACCCGTGAACACTGAAGCTTTCTTT
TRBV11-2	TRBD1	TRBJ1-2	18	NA	CASSLEGGGRGSYYGYTF	TGTGCCAGCAGCTTAGAGGGAGGGGGCAGGGGTTCGTACTATGGCTACACCTTC
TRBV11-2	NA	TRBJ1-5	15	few	CASSFVAELNQPQHF	TGTGCCAGCAGCTTTGTGGCAGAACTTAATCAGCCCCAGCATTTT
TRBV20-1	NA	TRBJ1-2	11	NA	CSAQGLDGYTF	TGCAGTGCCCAGGGGTTGGATGGCTACACCTTC
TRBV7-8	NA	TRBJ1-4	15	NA	CASSLARVENEKLFF	TGTGCCAGCAGCTTAGCTCGGGTCGAGAATGAAAAACTGTTTTTT
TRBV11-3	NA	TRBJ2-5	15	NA	CASSLLGPYQETQYF	TGTGCCAGCAGCTTACTAGGGCCGTACCAAGAGACCCAGTACTTC
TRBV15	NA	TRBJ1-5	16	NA	CATSRQGSYSNQPQHF	TGTGCCACCAGCAGACAGGGGTCCTATAGCAATCAGCCCCAGCATTTT
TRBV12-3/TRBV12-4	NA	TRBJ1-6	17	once	CASSLEDSLRTNSPLHF	TGTGCCAGCAGTTTAGAGGACAGCCTTCGAACAAATTCACCCCTCCACTTT
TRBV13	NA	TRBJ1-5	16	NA	CASSPPQGGSNQPQHF	TGTGCCAGCAGCCCACCACAGGGTGGAAGCAATCAGCCCCAGCATTTT